This entry features one TCR beta chain sequence. The repertoire was sequenced with immunoSEQ multiplex PCR; TCRdb's copy has only in-frame clones and lacks some. The sample contains 65,000 to 90,000 clones, approximately 92% of which appear only once. This specimen belongs to a study of OX40 agonist ivuxolimab in advanced cancers. Overall study: Three patients, one with hepatocellular carcinoma and two with cutaneous melanoma, responded partially.

The source material was CD4+ or CD8+ T cells sorted from blood, sampled in a trial of the OX40 agonist ivuxolimab. The clonotype was recovered from an adult with an advanced solid tumor such as melanoma, head and neck, liver or kidney cancer.

This chain's CDR3 is CAISEESYEQYF. The CDR3, as DNA: TGTGCCATCAGTGAAGAGAGCTACGAGCAGTACTTC. The rearrangement uses TRBV10-3 and TRBJ2-5; D ambiguous. The J call is doubtful: the DNA matches TRBJ2-7 better. Germline values: CDR1 ENHRY, CDR2 SYGVKD. The CDR3 is 12 residues long.